One sample yielded the 3 T cell receptor beta chains listed below, sequenced in a study of blood T cell repertoires in COVID-19. Some clones are missing from TCRdb's copy, which holds only in-frame ones; the method was immunoSEQ multiplex PCR. The profile shows 150,000 to 200,000 clones, more than 85% of them singletons. Sample: peripheral blood. The receptors come from a man between 18 and 29 years old with acute or convalescent COVID-19.

This sequence joins TRBV2 and TRBJ2-1; possibly TRBD1 for D (5 bases). This CDR3 region has 15 residues. The germline V and J ends were trimmed by 6 bases and 5 bases, with 17 bases remaining between them. The germline V gene has CDR1 SNHLY and CDR2 FYNNEI. The CDR3 region is CASSAGIGFDNEQFF. CDR3 nucleotides: TGTGCCAGCAGCGCAGGGATAGGGTTTGACAATGAGCAGTTCTTC.

The sample holds one count of this clone. The chain carries TRBV12-3 or TRBV12-4 and TRBJ2-3, with TRBD2 identical over 7 bases. V trimming: 2 bases; J trimming: 4 bases; junction bases outside the gene matches: 0. There are 13 residues in the CDR3. For the CDR3, the DNA is TGTGCCAGCAGTTTACTAGCGGCAGATACGCAGTATTTT. It is translated as CASSLLAADTQYF.

This chain joins TRBV25-1 and TRBJ1-6; D is possibly TRBD1 (5 bases). Trimming took 5 bases from V and 7 from J, leaving 15 bases between them. The CDR3 contains 15 residues. Germline V gene lookup returns CDR1 MGHDK and CDR2 SYGVNS. CDR3 residues: CASSSGGGVNSPLHF. DNA of the CDR3: TGTGCCAGCAGTTCCGGGGGGGGTGTGAATTCACCCCTCCACTTT. The full variable domain, its missing parts supplied by reference TRBV25-1 and TRBJ1-6, is EADIYQTPRYLVIGTGKKITLECSQTMGHDKMYWYQQDPGMELHLIHYSYGVNSTEKGDLSSESTVSRIRTEHFPLTLESARPSHTSQYLCASSSGGGVNSPLHFGNGTRLTVT.